This T cell receptor (beta chain) was sequenced for a study of blood T cell repertoires in COVID-19. In the study overall: Samples came from the United States, Italy and Spain, spanning acute and convalescent COVID-19. PBMCs, B-cell-depleted T cells, or T cells provided the cDNA or gDNA that made up the material.

Authors' methods: Estimation of nucleated cell counts relied on the amplification of reference gene primers. Some clones are missing from TCRdb's copy, which holds only in-frame ones; the method was immunoSEQ multiplex PCR. Clone size and V and J calls were adopted from that table, with D and trimming inferred from the DNA. The profile shows 150,000 to 200,000 clones, 60% to 80% of them singletons. Germline V gene sequence: CDR1 SGHRS, CDR2 YFSETQ. V shed 0 bases and J 1 base; nucleotides not matched to a gene: 8. The CDR3 loop spans 17 amino acids. Sample: peripheral blood. The receptor comes from a woman in her seventies with acute or convalescent COVID-19. The chain couples TRBV5-1 to TRBJ2-7; 9 bases match TRBD1. This CDR3 is CASSLGGQGPASYEQYF. In DNA form, the CDR3 reads TGCGCCAGCAGCTTGGGGGGACAGGGTCCGGCGTCCTACGAGCAGTACTTC.